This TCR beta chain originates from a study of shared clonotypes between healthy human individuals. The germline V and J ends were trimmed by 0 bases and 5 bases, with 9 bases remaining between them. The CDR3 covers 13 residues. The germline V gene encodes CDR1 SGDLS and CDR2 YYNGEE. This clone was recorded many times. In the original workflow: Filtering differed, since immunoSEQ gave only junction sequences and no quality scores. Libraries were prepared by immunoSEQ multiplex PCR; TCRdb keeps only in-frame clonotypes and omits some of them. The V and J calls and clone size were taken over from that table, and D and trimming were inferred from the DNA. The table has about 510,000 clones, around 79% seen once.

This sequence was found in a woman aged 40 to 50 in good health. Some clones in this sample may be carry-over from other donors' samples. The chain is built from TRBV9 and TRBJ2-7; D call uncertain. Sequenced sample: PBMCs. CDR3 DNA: TGTGCCAGCAGCGTAGGGGAACCCAACGAGCAGTACTTC. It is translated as CASSVGEPNEQYF.